This T cell receptor beta chain was captured by sequencing in a study of T cell clusters in autoimmune cytopenias. Study results and caveats: Exclusive TRB clusters were approximately 3-fold more numerous in healthy donors than in active autoimmune hepatitis.

On this clonotype: The antigen remains undetermined.

TRB was amplified by touch-down multiplex PCR, primer pools A and B combined. From its re-call of the multiplex PCR reads, TCRdb lists each CDR3 protein once, without DNA. The listing contains fewer than 6,000 distinct CDR3 sequences. TRB was amplified from roughly 250 ng of peripheral blood genomic DNA per sample. Germline V gene sequence: CDR1 KGHDR, CDR2 SFDVKD. The CDR3 loop spans 14 amino acids. This same sample was also taken into another study, of T cell repertoires in aging, cancer and after chemotherapy. As that report states: No conclusions about immunological memory after chemotherapy can be drawn from the repertoire data.

The receptor was derived from a human donor in good health. Sequenced input: peripheral blood. The V and J genes are TRBV24-1 and TRBJ2-3; the D call of TRBD1 rests on TCRdb alone, since no DNA is present to check it. The CDR3 spells CATAGTGIVDTQYF.